The sequence of this T cell receptor beta chain was determined in a study of T cells in localized non-small cell lung cancer. V was pared by 2 bases and J by 3 bases, with 3 bases of the junction left unmatched. This CDR3 comprises 15 residues. CDR1 is MNHGY and CDR2 is SAAAGT in the germline V gene. This clone was detected a few times. Sequencing used immunoSEQ multiplex PCR; TCRdb keeps in-frame clones, though not all of them. The sample has some 540 clones; about 26% are singletons. The TCR sequence derives from a male donor older than 55 with stage II lung adenocarcinoma. The starting material was lung tumor tissue, obtained before any cancer treatment. The chain couples TRBV6-8 to TRBJ2-3; 9 bases match TRBD2. CDR3 sequence reads: CASSYGGGATDTQYF. The CDR3 DNA reads as TGTGCCAGCAGTTACGGCGGGGGGGCGACAGATACGCAGTATTTT.